These 23 T cell receptor beta chains share one sample of origin, sequenced in a study of blood T cell repertoires in COVID-19. Only in-frame clones appear in the TCRdb table, and some are missing; sequencing was by immunoSEQ multiplex PCR. The table has 120,000 or so clones, around 81% seen once. The sample taken for sequencing was peripheral blood. These receptors all stem from a man aged 30 to 39 with COVID-19, enrolled during active disease.

The CDR3 is CASGNTLAGEAGTQYF. The CDR3 nucleotides are TGTGCTAGTGGAAACACACTAGCGGGGGAGGCTGGTACGCAGTATTTT. The chain uses TRBV12-5 and TRBJ2-3; 11 bases match TRBD2. This CDR3 has 16 amino acids. With V trimmed by 6 bases and J by 8 bases, 13 bases remained unmatched. Per the germline V gene, CDR1 is LGHNT and CDR2 is FRNRAP.

CDR3 in DNA: TGTGCCAGCAGCCCGTGGGGGGACCCCTATGGCTACACCTTC. It specifies CASSPWGDPYGYTF. J is TRBJ1-2 and V is TRBV7-9, with D possibly TRBD1 on 5 matching bases. Trimming cost V 5 bases and J 4 bases, with 14 bases left between them. Germline-derived CDR1 and CDR2 are SEHNR and FQNEAQ (reference sequence). This CDR3 has 14 amino acids.

This rearrangement joins TRBV2 to TRBJ2-5; 8 bases agree with TRBD1. V dropped 6 bases and J dropped 3; count of bases not matched to a gene: 6. This CDR3 spans 14 amino acids. From germline, CDR1 is SNHLY and CDR2 FYNNEI. The CDR3 here is CASSPGTGEETQYF. DNA for the CDR3: TGTGCCAGCAGCCCCGGGACAGGTGAAGAGACCCAGTACTTC.

The rearrangement joins TRBV5-1 to TRBJ2-1; D is unresolved. Trimming left V 0 bases short and J 1 base short, with 8 bases between. The CDR3 extends over 15 amino acids. Per germline, CDR1 SGHRS and CDR2 YFSETQ. For the CDR3, the DNA is TGCGCCAGCAGCTTGGACACCCGTTCCTACAATGAGCAGTTCTTC. It encodes CASSLDTRSYNEQFF.

In DNA, the CDR3 is TGTGCCTGGAGTGTCTCAGAATGGGAGCAGTACTTC. Its translation is CAWSVSEWEQYF. This chain links TRBV30 with TRBJ2-7; D is uncertain. This CDR3 has 12 amino acids. V was clipped by 0 bases and J by 7 bases, with 10 bases between them. CDR1 is GTSNPN and CDR2 is SVGIG in the germline V gene (reference sequence). The full variable domain, rest sourced from reference TRBV30 and TRBJ2-7, is SQTIHQWPATLVQPVGSPLSLECTVEGTSNPNLYWYRQAAGRGLQLLFYSVGIGQISSEVPQNLSASRPQDRQFILSSKKLLLSDSGFYLCAWSVSEWEQYFGPGTRLTVT.

The chain combines TRBV6-5 with TRBJ2-7, with D hard to call. V shed 4 bases and J shed 6 bases, with 16 bases lying between them. CDR1 is MNHEY and CDR2 is SVGAGI in the germline V gene. The CDR3 length is 14 residues. In nucleotides, the CDR3 is TGTGCCAGCAGTTTAACCCTACCCCCACTCGAGCAGTACTTC. Translating gives CASSLTLPPLEQYF.

CDR3 nucleotides: TGTGCCATCAGTGAGTACAGCGGGGGTCCCTACGAGCAGTACTTC. Its translation: CAISEYSGGPYEQYF. This rearrangement joins TRBV10-3 to TRBJ2-7; TRBD2 aligns across 8 bases. After removal of 1 base from V and 2 bases from J, the junction contained 4 bases not matched to a gene. CDR3 length: 15 residues. The germline V gene has CDR1 ENHRY and CDR2 SYGVKD.

The chain is built from TRBV30 and TRBJ1-2; D is uncertain. With 2 bases removed from V and 5 bases from J, the gap between germline ends came to 12 bases. Germline CDR1 and CDR2: GTSNPN and SVGIG (reference sequence). The CDR3 runs to 13 residues. This CDR3 is CAWSSLSGYGYTF. CDR3 nucleotides: TGTGCCTGGAGTAGTTTATCCGGTTATGGCTACACCTTC.

V and J are TRBV6-5 and TRBJ2-5; 8 bases agree with TRBD2. The CDR3 covers 15 residues. The germline gives CDR1 MNHEY, CDR2 SVGAGI. The trim removed 6 bases at V and 2 bases at J, leaving 8 bases unmatched. The CDR3 sequence is CASRGSGGPQETQYF. The CDR3 nucleotides are TGTGCCAGCAGAGGCAGCGGGGGCCCACAAGAGACCCAGTACTTC.

The rearrangement uses TRBV2 and TRBJ2-4; D unresolved. V lost 4 bases and J 6 bases, leaving 7 bases between the germline ends. Germline assignment: CDR1 SNHLY and CDR2 FYNNEI. The CDR3 contains 12 residues. CDR3 protein: CASSVNRNIQYF. The CDR3 DNA follows: TGTGCCAGCAGTGTTAACAGAAACATTCAGTACTTC. The variable domain in full, completed from reference TRBV2 and TRBJ2-4, reads EPEVTQTPSHQVTQMGQEVILRCVPISNHLYFYWYRQILGQKVEFLVSFYNNEISEKSEIFDDQFSVERPDGSNFTLKIRSTKLEDSAMYFCASSVNRNIQYFGAGTRLSVL.

The rearrangement joins TRBV2 to TRBJ1-2; 11 bases line up with TRBD1. The CDR3 has 13 residues. The germline gives CDR1 SNHLY, CDR2 FYNNEI. The ends lost 9 bases at V and 8 bases at J; junction bases unmatched: 8. CDR3: CARGQGVSGGYTF. DNA for the CDR3: TGTGCCAGGGGACAGGGGGTTTCAGGAGGCTACACCTTC. The full variable domain, with the rest looked up from reference TRBV2 and TRBJ1-2, is EPEVTQTPSHQVTQMGQEVILRCVPISNHLYFYWYRQILGQKVEFLVSFYNNEISEKSEIFDDQFSVERPDGSNFTLKIRSTKLEDSAMYFCARGQGVSGGYTFGSGTRLTVV.

The rearrangement links TRBV2 to TRBJ2-7; TRBD1 aligns across 8 bases. Germline loops: CDR1 SNHLY, CDR2 FYNNEI. The CDR3 sequence is 16 residues long. V was pared by 3 bases and J by 4 bases, with 11 bases of the junction left unmatched. CDR3 DNA sequence: TGTGCCAGCAGTGATGTCGGCGGGACAGGTCTTTACGAGCAGTACTTC. Translated: CASSDVGGTGLYEQYF.

This clone has a single count. V usage is TRBV6-2 or TRBV6-3 and J usage is TRBJ1-4; the D gene is possibly TRBD1 (5 bases). The CDR3 covers 12 residues. Germline V gene data show CDR1 as MNHEY and CDR2 as SVGEGT. V gave up 5 bases and J gave up 6 bases, with 7 bases separating them. Here the CDR3 DNA reads TGTGCCAGCAGTCACAGGCATGAAAAACTGTTTTTT. Protein product: CASSHRHEKLFF.

The J gene is TRBJ1-1, the V gene TRBV12-3 or TRBV12-4, with 7 nucleotides matching TRBD1. The CDR3 has 13 amino acids. Trimming at V came to 6 bases and at J to 3 bases, leaving 4 bases not matched to a gene. CDR3 protein: CASRTTGYTEAFF. DNA for the CDR3: TGTGCCAGCAGAACGACAGGGTACACTGAAGCTTTCTTT.

This sequence joins TRBV4-1 and TRBJ1-5; possibly TRBD1 for D (6 bases). CDR1 and CDR2 from the germline V gene are MGHRA and YSYEKL. Trimming left V 0 bases short and J 1 base short, with 7 bases between. There are 15 residues in the CDR3. The CDR3 DNA is TGCGCCAGCAGCCAAGAGGGGGCAAGCAATCAGCCCCAGCATTTT. Protein: CASSQEGASNQPQHF.

The V and J genes are TRBV3-1 (or the pseudogene TRBV3-2) and TRBJ1-3; D ambiguous. This CDR3 comprises 17 residues. V shed 6 bases and J shed 0 bases, with 18 bases lying between them. Per the germline V gene, CDR1 is LGHDT and CDR2 is YNNKEL (reference sequence). The CDR3 sequence is CASSFFGGPHSGNTIYF. CDR3 bases: TGTGCCAGCAGTTTTTTCGGAGGGCCCCACTCTGGAAACACCATATATTTT.

V and J are TRBV10-3 and TRBJ2-3, with a weak D call TRBD1 (6 bases). This CDR3 has 17 amino acids. Trimming took off 1 base at V and 2 bases at J, with 16 bases between the two ends. Per germline, CDR1 ENHRY and CDR2 SYGVKD. In DNA, the CDR3 is TGTGCCATCAGTGAGTTCCGACAGGCCCTGCACACAGATACGCAGTATTTT. This codes for CAISEFRQALHTDTQYF.

This clone appeared many times. CDR3 loop: CASSLTGKNTEAFF. DNA for the CDR3: TGTGCCAGTAGTCTGACAGGGAAGAACACTGAAGCTTTCTTT. The gene calls are TRBV19 and TRBJ1-1, with TRBD1 matching over 7 bases. The CDR3 extends over 14 amino acids. V shed 5 bases, J shed 1 base, and the junction held 4 bases outside the gene matches. CDR1 is LNHDA, CDR2 SQIVND, per germline (reference sequence). Full variable domain (missing parts from reference TRBV19 and TRBJ1-1): DGGITQSPKYLFRKEGQNVTLSCEQNLNHDAMYWYRQDPGQGLRLIYYSQIVNDFQKGDIAEGYSVSREKKESFPLTVTSAQKNPTAFYLCASSLTGKNTEAFFGQGTRLTVV.

The CDR3 is CASKSASSYNEQFF. In DNA form, the CDR3 reads TGCGCCAGCAAGTCGGCTAGCTCCTACAATGAGCAGTTCTTC. This chain connects TRBV5-1 to TRBJ2-1; no firm D call. V lost 6 bases, J lost 0 bases, and 10 bases lay in between. Germline V gene sequence: CDR1 SGHRS, CDR2 YFSETQ. This CDR3 region has 14 residues.

As regards this clone: The sample contains more than one DNA sequence encoding this CDR3. CDR3 amino acids: CASSPAGNTEAFF. The CDR3, as DNA: TGTGCCAGCAGCCCCGCGGGGAACACTGAAGCTTTCTTT. The gene calls are TRBV28 and TRBJ1-1; D ambiguous. Germline V gene data show CDR1 as MDHEN and CDR2 as SYDVKM. The germline V and J ends were trimmed by 6 bases and 1 base, with 9 bases remaining between them. The CDR3 length is 13 residues.

The chain links TRBV4-2 to TRBJ2-1; 7 bases are a match to TRBD1. The CDR3 has 15 amino acids. Trimming at V came to 4 bases and at J to 2 bases, leaving 5 bases not matched to a gene. CDR1 and CDR2 from the germline V gene are LGHNA and YNFKEQ. The chain's CDR3 is CASSRETGPYNEQFF. In nucleotides, the CDR3 is TGTGCCAGCAGCCGTGAGACAGGGCCCTACAATGAGCAGTTCTTC.

The chain combines TRBV30 with TRBJ2-2, with 9 nucleotides matching TRBD2. The V segment lost 5 bases and the J segment 0 bases; nucleotides outside the gene matches: 7. The CDR3 runs to 16 residues. From germline, CDR1 is GTSNPN and CDR2 SVGIG (reference sequence). The CDR3 sequence is CAWVWTSETNTGELFF. The CDR3 DNA reads TGTGCCTGGGTCTGGACTAGCGAAACGAACACCGGGGAGCTGTTTTTT.

The chain carries TRBV5-1 and TRBJ2-7, with D possibly matching TRBD2 (6 bases). Trimming removed 0 bases at V and 5 bases at J, with 12 bases between. CDR3 length: 14 residues. CDR1 is SGHRS, CDR2 YFSETQ, per germline. As DNA, the CDR3 is TGCGCCAGCAGCTTGGGGGCTAGCGTAGACGAGCAGTACTTC. Protein: CASSLGASVDEQYF.